This record looks at one TCR beta chain sequence and its context. Its target is unknown. The V and J ends lost 5 bases and 1 base respectively, with 9 bases between them. Germline V gives CDR1 LGHNA, CDR2 YNFKEQ. This CDR3 has 13 amino acids. The sample comes from a study of ipilimumab plus nivolumab after autologous stem cell transplantation. About the research overall: A median of roughly 8 nivolumab and 5 ipilimumab doses were given.

Study conclusions and caveats: TCR repertoire, Treg phenotype and gut microbiota reportedly support more study of this approach.

Ipilimumab, 1 mg/kg, started 14 to 28 days after autologous transplant. Repertoires were generated with immunoSEQ multiplex PCR, while TCRdb's copy carries only in-frame clones and drops some. The table has about 17,000 clones, 70% to 80% seen once. This receptor was taken from a male donor with diffuse large B-cell lymphoma. The sample consisted of PBMCs, taken in a trial of ipilimumab plus nivolumab as post-transplant consolidation. The J gene is TRBJ2-7, the V gene TRBV4-2; maybe TRBD2 (5 bases). CDR3 nucleotides: TGTGCCAGCAGCTTGGGAGAATCCTACGAGCAGTACTTC. This translates into CASSLGESYEQYF.